These T cell receptor beta chains were read from a single sample in a study of PD-L1 blockade in urothelial cancer. Only in-frame clones appear in the TCRdb table, and some are missing; sequencing was by immunoSEQ multiplex PCR. The sample has approximately 58,000 clones, roughly 87% seen once. The input for sequencing was PBMCs, taken around atezolizumab (anti-PD-L1) treatment. The receptors come from a man in his sixties or seventies with urothelial cancer. Both conserved end residues are trimmed from each CDR3. Each record gives: V gene, J gene, CDR3 protein.

v_call: TRBV5-4; j_call: TRBJ1-2; cdr3_aa: ASSFDRGNYGYT
v_call: TRBV9; j_call: TRBJ2-1; cdr3_aa: ASSVVASGPNEQF
v_call: TRBV2; j_call: TRBJ1-1; cdr3_aa: ASRRETGARVGTEAF
v_call: TRBV11-3; j_call: TRBJ1-1; cdr3_aa: ASSLAASGEAF
v_call: TRBV5-1; j_call: TRBJ2-5; cdr3_aa: ASSRRTGPQETQY
v_call: TRBV30; j_call: TRBJ2-1; cdr3_aa: AWSVLGVADEQF
v_call: TRBV19; j_call: TRBJ1-1; cdr3_aa: ASTPRRGLNTEAF
v_call: TRBV10-2; j_call: TRBJ2-2; cdr3_aa: ASRQGAANTGELF
v_call: TRBV19; j_call: TRBJ2-7; cdr3_aa: ASSTDRGSYEQY
v_call: TRBV7-2; j_call: TRBJ2-7; cdr3_aa: ASSLNGQGIHEQY
v_call: TRBV5-1; j_call: TRBJ2-3; cdr3_aa: ASSFGAEGTDTQY
v_call: TRBV19; j_call: TRBJ2-3; cdr3_aa: ASSIDPPAGHTTDTQY
v_call: TRBV30; j_call: TRBJ2-7; cdr3_aa: AWSGTSGSKYEQY
v_call: TRBV5-1; j_call: TRBJ2-3; cdr3_aa: ASRGLGTGLTDTQY
v_call: TRBV25-1; j_call: TRBJ2-7; cdr3_aa: ASSPKAGIGEQY
v_call: TRBV5-4; j_call: TRBJ2-1; cdr3_aa: ASSLASGLAGNNEQF
v_call: TRBV5-1; j_call: TRBJ2-1; cdr3_aa: ASSLVGTDRADEQF
v_call: TRBV6-1; j_call: TRBJ2-5; cdr3_aa: ASSVWGVGETQY
v_call: TRBV10-2; j_call: TRBJ2-5; cdr3_aa: ASSETGETQY
v_call: TRBV6-5; j_call: TRBJ2-5; cdr3_aa: ASSYAGKLEETQY
v_call: TRBV19; j_call: TRBJ1-2; cdr3_aa: ASSPPAGRYYGYT
v_call: TRBV20-1; j_call: TRBJ2-7; cdr3_aa: SASTSREQY
v_call: TRBV10-3; j_call: TRBJ2-1; cdr3_aa: AISLGLAGANEQF
v_call: TRBV6-1; j_call: TRBJ1-5; cdr3_aa: ASIDGGVINQPQH
v_call: TRBV5-1; j_call: TRBJ2-2; cdr3_aa: ASTTRAGGPNTGELF
v_call: TRBV7-3; j_call: TRBJ2-7; cdr3_aa: ASSYTSGSSYEQY
v_call: TRBV5-1; j_call: TRBJ2-1; cdr3_aa: ASSVGQGSYNEQF
v_call: TRBV7-9; j_call: TRBJ1-5; cdr3_aa: ASSSQGQGQGAFQPQH
v_call: TRBV11-2; j_call: TRBJ1-2; cdr3_aa: ASSNRQVRNPFGYT
v_call: TRBV27; j_call: TRBJ2-7; cdr3_aa: ASRRTGSYEQY
v_call: TRBV5-6; j_call: TRBJ1-2; cdr3_aa: ASRARGGNGYT
v_call: TRBV19; j_call: TRBJ2-7; cdr3_aa: ATSELKTSGDQY
v_call: TRBV10-3; j_call: TRBJ2-3; cdr3_aa: ASTDSSSTDTQY
v_call: TRBV9; j_call: TRBJ2-1; cdr3_aa: ASSFSTSALGRPYNEQF
v_call: TRBV20-1; j_call: TRBJ1-2; cdr3_aa: SARGGYGYT
v_call: TRBV28; j_call: TRBJ1-2; cdr3_aa: ASSTAGGARDYGYT
v_call: TRBV19; j_call: TRBJ2-1; cdr3_aa: ASSHYRGSSYNEQF
v_call: TRBV7-9; j_call: TRBJ2-2; cdr3_aa: ASSPYTGELF
v_call: TRBV20-1; j_call: TRBJ2-1; cdr3_aa: SARADNEQF
v_call: TRBV5-4; j_call: TRBJ2-1; cdr3_aa: ASSGSGTSSYNEQF
v_call: TRBV19; j_call: TRBJ1-5; cdr3_aa: ASSLQSRVQPQH
v_call: TRBV30; j_call: TRBJ1-2; cdr3_aa: AWTQGGYGYT
v_call: TRBV30; j_call: TRBJ2-1; cdr3_aa: AWSRAGGSYNEQF
v_call: TRBV4-1; j_call: TRBJ2-4; cdr3_aa: ASSQDSLAKNIQY
v_call: TRBV19; j_call: TRBJ1-4; cdr3_aa: ASRTPGSNEKLF
v_call: TRBV19; j_call: TRBJ2-2; cdr3_aa: ASTDTNTGELF
v_call: TRBV18; j_call: TRBJ1-3; cdr3_aa: ASSPTGPNSGNTIY
v_call: TRBV19; j_call: TRBJ2-3; cdr3_aa: ASSIYGPGTSGRPHTQY
v_call: TRBV19; j_call: TRBJ1-2; cdr3_aa: ASTVTGGANGYT
v_call: TRBV28; j_call: TRBJ2-1; cdr3_aa: ASSPPNGGINEQF
v_call: TRBV6-1; j_call: TRBJ1-1; cdr3_aa: ASSPDRGVNTEAF
v_call: TRBV6-6; j_call: TRBJ1-1; cdr3_aa: ASGGIEGQGNTEAF
v_call: TRBV4-1; j_call: TRBJ1-4; cdr3_aa: ASSQVPTGWVTNEKLF
v_call: TRBV5-1; j_call: TRBJ2-2; cdr3_aa: ASSSNPQGSNTGELF
v_call: TRBV5-1; j_call: TRBJ2-1; cdr3_aa: ASSPLAGVYNEQF
v_call: TRBV7-2; j_call: TRBJ1-2; cdr3_aa: ASSQGMAGADGYT
v_call: TRBV7-9; j_call: TRBJ2-3; cdr3_aa: ASSPTRGQGSDTQY
v_call: TRBV5-5; j_call: TRBJ1-5; cdr3_aa: ASSTLTGVGQPQH
v_call: TRBV27; j_call: TRBJ1-2; cdr3_aa: ASPGRERSIGYT